This T cell receptor (beta chain) was identified during a study of shared clonotypes between healthy human individuals. TCRdb's copy holds only in-frame clones and misses some; the assay was immunoSEQ multiplex PCR. The sample holds some 2.1 million clones, around 96% seen once. Germline V gene lookup returns CDR1 SGHAT and CDR2 FQNNGV. The CDR3 runs to 15 residues. V dropped 1 base and J dropped 7 bases, with 13 bases sitting between them. Naive CD8 cells comprised CD45RO-negative, CCR7-positively selected cells, excluding terminally differentiated effector memory CD45RA+ cells. V and J are TRBV11-2 and TRBJ2-2; possibly TRBD1 or TRBD2 for D (5 bases each). The receptor was derived from a young man in good health. Material for sequencing was naive CD8+ T cells sorted from blood. CDR3 DNA: TGTGCCAGCAGCTTAGTGGTGGGGCGGGTCGGGGAGCTGTTTTTT. It yields the protein CASSLVVGRVGELFF.